Each of the 5 T cell receptor beta chains below was sequenced from the same sample in a study of HIV-infected patients and healthy controls. Via MiXCR, TCRdb re-called the 5' RACE reads, giving one row per CDR3 protein. The sample carries about 18,000 distinct CDR3 sequences, about 17% recorded once. Sequenced material: CD8+ T cells from blood. The receptors derive from a human donor in good health.

This clonotype was counted many times. The V gene is TRBV12-3 or TRBV12-4, the J gene TRBJ2-5; D call uncertain. The V end lost 6 bases, the J end lost 5 bases, and 22 bases lay between the germline ends. The CDR3 has 16 amino acids. This chain's CDR3 is CASRPSDRSIVETQYF. The DNA of the CDR3 is TGTGCCAGCAGGCCCTCAGACCGATCCATCGTTGAGACCCAGTACTTC.

This clonotype was recorded at least ten times. The chain couples TRBV24-1 to TRBJ2-1; D not resolved. The CDR3 is 15 residues long. In germline, CDR1 is KGHDR, CDR2 SFDVKD. Trimming shortened V by 12 bases and J by 0 bases, and 17 bases separated the two germline ends. CDR3 nucleotide sequence: TGTGCCGCGGCAGATCTGTCCAGCTCCTACAATGAGCAGTTCTTC. Translated: CAAADLSSSYNEQFF.

This clonotype was observed at least ten times. CDR3 coding DNA: TGTGCCAGCTCACCACGACAGTTGAACACTGAAGCTTTCTTT. Amino acids: CASSPRQLNTEAFF. J is TRBJ1-1 and V is TRBV18, with a weak D call TRBD1 (5 bases). Germline-derived CDR1 and CDR2 are KGHSH and LQKENI. V dropped 1 base and J dropped 0 bases, with 6 bases sitting between them. The CDR3 totals 14 residues. Complete variable domain (other parts from reference TRBV18 and TRBJ1-1): NAGVMQNPRHLVRRRGQEARLRCSPMKGHSHVYWYRQLPEEGLKFMVYLQKENIIDESGMPKERFSAEFPKEGPSILRIQQVVRGDSAAYFCASSPRQLNTEAFFGQGTRLTVV.

This clonotype was observed many times. The chain links TRBV28 to TRBJ2-3; D remains unclear. This CDR3 has 14 residues. Germline-derived CDR1 and CDR2 are MDHEN and SYDVKM. V was cut by 7 bases and J by 2 bases, with 13 bases left in between. CDR3 coding DNA: TGTGCCAGCAACGGAAGGGAAGTCACAGATACGCAGTATTTT. Translated, it gives CASNGREVTDTQYF.

The gene calls are TRBV7-9 and TRBJ2-5; possible D gene TRBD2, 6 bases. Germline V lookup: CDR1 SEHNR, CDR2 FQNEAQ (reference sequence). Trimming shortened V by 5 bases and J by 2 bases, and 9 bases separated the two germline ends. The CDR3 has 13 residues. The CDR3 sequence: CASSTSRQETQYF. In DNA, the CDR3 is TGTGCCAGCAGCACTAGCCGTCAAGAGACCCAGTACTTC. Combining the CDR3 with reference TRBV7-9 and TRBJ2-5 gives the whole variable domain DTGVSQNPRHKITKRGQNVTFRCDPISEHNRLYWYRQTLGQGPEFLTYFQNEAQLEKSRLLSDRFSAERPKGSFSTLEIQRTEQGDSAMYLCASSTSRQETQYFGPGTRLLVL.